Following are 3 T cell receptor beta chains from one sample sequenced in a study of blood T cell repertoires in COVID-19. Only in-frame clones appear in the TCRdb table, and some are missing; sequencing was by immunoSEQ multiplex PCR. Counted here are over 350,000 clones, about 87% occurring once; the ten biggest clones make up 10%. Sequencing was done on a sample of PBMCs or T cells enriched from blood (not recorded which). The source of these receptors is a woman aged 50 to 60 who had recovered from COVID-19.

In this sample, this clone turned up once. The gene calls are TRBV7-8 and TRBJ1-1; 8 bases fit TRBD1. Per germline, CDR1 SGHVS and CDR2 FQNEAQ. CDR3 size: 14 residues. The trim removed 5 bases at V and 5 bases at J, leaving 7 bases unmatched. CDR3 in amino acids: CASSQDRGLTEAFF. As DNA, the CDR3 is TGTGCCAGCAGCCAAGACAGGGGCTTGACTGAAGCTTTCTTT. Based on the CDR3 plus reference TRBV7-8 and TRBJ1-1, the full variable domain is GAGVSQSPRYKVAKRGQDVALRCDPISGHVSLFWYQQALGQGPEFLTYFQNEAQLDKSGLPSDRFFAERPEGSVSTLKIQRTQQEDSAVYLCASSQDRGLTEAFFGQGTRLTVV.

In its sample, this clone was seen once. DNA of the CDR3: TGTGCCAGTAGTAGGGCCGACCCACCGACAGGAACGGATGAAAAACTGTTTTTT. Encoded protein: CASSRADPPTGTDEKLFF. The rearrangement joins TRBV19 to TRBJ1-4; D possibly corresponds to TRBD1 (6 bases). Per the germline V gene, CDR1 is LNHDA and CDR2 is SQIVND (reference sequence). V was pared by 4 bases and J by 6 bases, with 24 bases between. The CDR3 totals 18 residues.

The CDR3 sequence is CASSFRVMNTEAFF. DNA for the CDR3: TGTGCCAGCAGTTTCCGGGTAATGAACACTGAAGCTTTCTTT. The chain links TRBV28 to TRBJ1-1; D not certain. V was pared by 3 bases and J by 0 bases, with 8 bases between. Germline assignment: CDR1 MDHEN and CDR2 SYDVKM. This CDR3 comprises 14 residues.